This entry lists 9 T cell receptor beta chains sequenced from one sample in a study of blood T cell repertoires in COVID-19. This table comes from immunoSEQ multiplex PCR, and its TCRdb copy is limited to in-frame clones, with some not included. This table has about 350,000 clones, about 90% appearing once. The sample was PBMCs or T cells enriched from blood (not recorded which). These receptors were obtained from a woman aged 25-40 years who had recovered from COVID-19.

This clone occurred once. The chain couples TRBV29-1 to TRBJ2-2; 8 nucleotides agree with TRBD1. Trimming took 6 bases from V and 0 from J; bases not matched to a gene: 3. This CDR3 contains 14 residues. Looked up from germline, CDR1 is SQVTM and CDR2 is ANQGSEA. The CDR3 nucleotides are TGCAGCGTAGACAGGGGCGCGAACACCGGGGAGCTGTTTTTT. It yields the protein CSVDRGANTGELFF.

CDR3 region: CASSPGLKGDEQFF. The CDR3 bases are TGCGCCAGCAGTCCGGGACTAAAAGGGGATGAGCAGTTCTTC. This chain links TRBV10-1 with TRBJ2-1; 7 nucleotides line up with TRBD2. Trimming at V came to 5 bases and at J to 8 bases, leaving 9 bases not matched to a gene. The CDR3 covers 14 residues. Germline V gives CDR1 WNHNN, CDR2 SYGVQD (reference sequence).

The chain uses TRBV7-8 and TRBJ1-2; no clear D. CDR1 SGHVS and CDR2 FQNEAQ come from the germline V gene. Trimming stripped 6 bases from V and 8 bases from J, with 19 bases between. The CDR3 runs to 14 residues. The CDR3 region has the DNA TGTGCCAGCAGTTTTGGTGGGCAGGACTGGGGCTACACCTTC. Protein: CASSFGGQDWGYTF.

The chain combines TRBV29-1 with TRBJ1-2; possibly TRBD1 for D (5 bases). From germline, CDR1 is SQVTM and CDR2 ANQGSEA. Trimming removed 5 bases from V and 6 bases from J, with 22 bases in between. The CDR3 has 15 amino acids. CDR3: CSVLSPGERGDGYTF. CDR3 DNA sequence: TGCAGCGTTTTATCCCCGGGAGAGAGAGGGGATGGCTACACCTTC.

The chain carries TRBV28 and TRBJ1-2; D possibly corresponds to TRBD1 (6 bases). V gave up 5 bases and J gave up 8 bases, with 18 bases separating them. Germline V gene sequence: CDR1 MDHEN, CDR2 SYDVKM. The CDR3 runs 14 residues. CDR3 nucleotides: TGTGCCAGCAGTAAGATAGGGGGGGCTAGAGGCTACACCTTC. This encodes CASSKIGGARGYTF.

This clone was recorded a few times. The V call is TRBV5-1, the J call TRBJ2-2; tentative D call: TRBD1 (5 bases). The V gene's germline CDR1 is SGHRS and CDR2 YFSETQ. Trimming left V 4 bases short and J 4 bases short, with 8 bases between. CDR3 length: 13 amino acids. CDR3 in DNA: TGCGCCAGCAGCCCAGGGCGCACCGGGGAGCTGTTTTTT. Translation gives CASSPGRTGELFF. Full variable domain (missing parts from reference TRBV5-1 and TRBJ2-2): KAGVTQTPRYLIKTRGQQVTLSCSPISGHRSVSWYQQTPGQGLQFLFEYFSETQRNKGNFPGRFSGRQFSNSRSEMNVSTLELGDSALYLCASSPGRTGELFFGEGSRLTVL.

CDR3 sequence reads: CASSMPGVYPYEQYF. The CDR3 bases are TGTGCCAGTAGTATGCCAGGGGTTTATCCCTACGAGCAGTACTTC. V and J are TRBV19 and TRBJ2-7, with D perhaps TRBD1 (6 bases). Between the trimmed V and J ends, which lost 3 bases and 2 bases, there was a span of 14 bases. Germline loops: CDR1 LNHDA, CDR2 SQIVND (reference sequence). This CDR3 contains 15 residues.

The sample holds one count of this clone. Additional DNA sequences in this sample encode the identical CDR3. The chain recombines TRBV5-1 with TRBJ2-5; weak D call: TRBD2 (5 bases). The germline V gene encodes CDR1 SGHRS and CDR2 YFSETQ. This CDR3 spans 14 amino acids. V dropped 0 bases and J dropped 1 base, with 7 bases sitting between them. The CDR3 DNA follows: TGCGCCAGCAGCTTGGCAGGAGGCCAAGAGACCCAGTACTTC. Amino acids: CASSLAGGQETQYF.

The gene calls are TRBV12-3 or TRBV12-4 and TRBJ2-5; D gene unclear. This CDR3 spans 13 amino acids. V was clipped by 1 base and J by 5 bases, with 8 bases between them. Written as DNA, the CDR3 is TGTGCCAGCAGTTTAGTCAGGATGGAGACCCAGTACTTC. Its protein product is CASSLVRMETQYF.